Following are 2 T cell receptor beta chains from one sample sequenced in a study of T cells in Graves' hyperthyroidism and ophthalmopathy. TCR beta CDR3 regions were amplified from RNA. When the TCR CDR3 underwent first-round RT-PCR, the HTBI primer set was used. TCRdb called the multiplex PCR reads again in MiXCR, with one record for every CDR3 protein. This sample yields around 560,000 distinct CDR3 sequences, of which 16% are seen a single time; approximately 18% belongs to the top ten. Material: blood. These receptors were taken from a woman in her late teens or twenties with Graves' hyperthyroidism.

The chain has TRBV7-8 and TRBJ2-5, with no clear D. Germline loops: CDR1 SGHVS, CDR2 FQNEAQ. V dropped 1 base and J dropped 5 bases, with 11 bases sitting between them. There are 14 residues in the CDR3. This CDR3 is CASSLDPAAETQYF. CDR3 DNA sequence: TGTGCCAGCAGCTTAGATCCCGCCGCGGAGACCCAGTACTTC.

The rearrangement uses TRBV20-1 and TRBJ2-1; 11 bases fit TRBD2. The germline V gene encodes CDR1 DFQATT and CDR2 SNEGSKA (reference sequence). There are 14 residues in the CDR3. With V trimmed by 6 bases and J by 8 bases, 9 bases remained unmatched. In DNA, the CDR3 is TGCAGTGCAACCACTAGCGGGAGACGCTATGAGCAGTTCTTC. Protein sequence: CSATTSGRRYEQFF.